A selection of T cell receptor beta chains follows, all from one sample in a study of cytomegalovirus exposure and HLA in healthy donors. Assay: immunoSEQ multiplex PCR; the TCRdb copy retains only in-frame clones and omits some. The sample carries more than 65,000 clones, 60% to 80% recorded once. The sample was PBMCs. Receptors were obtained from a female donor in good health and CMV-seronegative. CDR3s include the opening cysteine and the closing phenylalanine or tryptophan. The order of the fields is J gene, D gene, clone size, V gene, CDR3 protein, CDR3 DNA. D genes are given only for firm matches. A clone size is listed for some rows: how often the clone was seen (once, few, many), or a class if it is expanded.

J: TRBJ2-3; D: .; size: .; V: TRBV7-9; CDR3: CASSLALGRGTDTQYF; DNA: TGTGCCAGCAGCTTAGCCCTAGGCAGGGGCACAGATACGCAGTATTTT
J: TRBJ1-1; D: .; size: .; V: TRBV2; CDR3: CASSAGDTEAFF; DNA: TGTGCCAGCAGTGCCGGGGATACTGAAGCTTTCTTT
J: TRBJ1-5; D: .; size: .; V: TRBV6-1; CDR3: CASSDLREPPSQHF; DNA: TGTGCCAGCAGTGACTTGAGAGAGCCACCCTCCCAGCATTTT
J: TRBJ2-7; D: TRBD1; size: .; V: TRBV27; CDR3: CASSSGTGGEQYF; DNA: TGTGCCAGCAGTTCCGGGACAGGGGGCGAGCAGTACTTC
J: TRBJ1-5; D: TRBD1; size: .; V: TRBV19; CDR3: CASSIGTGGGQPQHF; DNA: TGTGCCAGTAGTATAGGGACAGGGGGCGGTCAGCCCCAGCATTTT
J: TRBJ2-2; D: .; size: .; V: TRBV21-1; CDR3: CARGQPPPNTGELFF; DNA: TGTGCCAGAGGACAGCCACCCCCGAACACCGGGGAGCTGTTTTTT
J: TRBJ1-3; D: TRBD1; size: .; V: TRBV7-2; CDR3: CASRFTGDGNTIYF; DNA: TGTGCCAGCAGGTTCACAGGGGACGGAAACACCATATATTTT
J: TRBJ1-1; D: TRBD1; size: .; V: TRBV5-6; CDR3: CASRITGVPAEAFF; DNA: TGTGCCAGCCGGATAACAGGGGTCCCGGCTGAAGCTTTCTTT
J: TRBJ2-5; D: TRBD1; size: .; V: TRBV7-9; CDR3: CASSHRGAQETQYF; DNA: TGTGCCAGCAGCCACAGGGGCGCGCAAGAGACCCAGTACTTC
J: TRBJ2-5; D: .; size: once; V: TRBV11-2; CDR3: CASRQGSETQYF; DNA: TGTGCCAGCAGACAGGGATCCGAGACCCAGTACTTC
J: TRBJ1-2; D: TRBD1; size: .; V: TRBV7-2; CDR3: CASSETGGSYGYTF; DNA: TGTGCCAGCAGCGAAACAGGGGGTAGCTATGGCTACACCTTC
J: TRBJ1-5; D: .; size: .; V: TRBV18; CDR3: CASSPKGLTGYQPQHF; DNA: TGTGCCAGCTCCCCTAAGGGACTAACGGGCTATCAGCCCCAGCATTTT
J: TRBJ1-2; D: TRBD1; size: .; V: TRBV30; CDR3: CACIQGGGYTF; DNA: TGTGCCTGCATACAGGGGGGTGGCTACACCTTC
J: TRBJ1-2; D: .; size: .; V: TRBV30; CDR3: CAWSVRLGGGGPNYGYTF; DNA: TGTGCCTGGAGTGTACGCTTAGGCGGGGGGGGGCCTAACTATGGCTACACCTTC
J: TRBJ1-5; D: TRBD1; size: .; V: TRBV2; CDR3: CASRHRGVRNQPQHF; DNA: TGTGCCAGCAGACACAGGGGGGTACGCAATCAGCCCCAGCATTTT
J: TRBJ2-2; D: .; size: .; V: TRBV18; CDR3: CASSPRQQSAGELFF; DNA: TGTGCCAGCTCACCACGCCAACAAAGCGCCGGGGAGCTGTTTTTT
J: TRBJ1-1; D: TRBD1; size: .; V: TRBV6-5; CDR3: CASRSTGARHTEAFF; DNA: TGTGCCAGCAGATCGACAGGGGCGAGACACACTGAAGCTTTCTTT
J: TRBJ2-3; D: TRBD2; size: .; V: TRBV7-2; CDR3: CASSLNSGMSDTQYF; DNA: TGTGCCAGCAGCTTAAACAGCGGGATGTCAGATACGCAGTATTTT
J: TRBJ1-4; D: TRBD1; size: .; V: TRBV6-5; CDR3: CASRLNRGGKLFF; DNA: TGTGCCAGCAGATTAAACAGGGGAGGAAAACTGTTTTTT
J: TRBJ1-4; D: .; size: .; V: TRBV7-2; CDR3: CASSSGQSAGEKLFF; DNA: TGTGCCAGCAGCTCAGGACAGTCCGCCGGGGAAAAACTGTTTTTT
J: TRBJ2-7; D: .; size: .; V: TRBV28; CDR3: CASSYKVYYEQYF; DNA: TGTGCCAGCAGTTACAAAGTTTACTACGAGCAGTACTTC
J: TRBJ2-2; D: TRBD2; size: .; V: TRBV7-8; CDR3: CASSQIAGPGTGELFF; DNA: TGTGCCAGCAGCCAGATAGCGGGTCCGGGCACCGGGGAGCTGTTTTTT
J: TRBJ2-1; D: TRBD1; size: .; V: TRBV6-5; CDR3: CASSARQGPYNEQFF; DNA: TGTGCCAGCAGTGCACGACAGGGACCCTACAATGAGCAGTTCTTC
J: TRBJ2-3; D: .; size: .; V: TRBV27; CDR3: CASSLPGVKDTQYF; DNA: TGTGCCAGCAGTCTCCCGGGGGTTAAGGATACGCAGTATTTT
J: TRBJ2-3; D: TRBD2; size: .; V: TRBV27; CDR3: CASSSEGLLAGGPDTQYF; DNA: TGTGCCAGCAGTTCCGAGGGTTTACTAGCGGGAGGGCCAGATACGCAGTATTTT
J: TRBJ2-7; D: .; size: few; V: TRBV28; CDR3: CASSLGGQLYEQYF; DNA: TGTGCCAGCAGTTTAGGTGGACAGCTCTACGAGCAGTACTTC
J: TRBJ1-1; D: .; size: .; V: TRBV29-1; CDR3: CSVTGYDNMNTEAFF; DNA: TGCAGCGTAACTGGTTACGACAACATGAACACTGAAGCTTTCTTT
J: TRBJ1-4; D: TRBD1; size: .; V: TRBV7-2; CDR3: CASSVGQGIGEKLFF; DNA: TGTGCCAGCAGCGTGGGACAGGGAATAGGAGAAAAACTGTTTTTT
J: TRBJ2-5; D: .; size: once; V: TRBV7-9; CDR3: CASSLVSLQAQETQYF; DNA: TGTGCCAGCAGCTTAGTAAGCCTGCAGGCCCAAGAGACCCAGTACTTC
J: TRBJ1-1; D: TRBD1; size: once; V: TRBV14; CDR3: CASSQDLRGRGEAFF; DNA: TGTGCCAGCAGCCAAGATCTAAGGGGGCGAGGTGAAGCCTTCTTT
J: TRBJ2-5; D: .; size: .; V: TRBV28; CDR3: CASRGGETQYF; DNA: TGTGCCAGCAGGGGGGGAGAGACCCAGTACTTC
J: TRBJ1-3; D: .; size: .; V: TRBV7-9; CDR3: CASTQFVEGTRGNTIYF; DNA: TGTGCCAGCACTCAATTCGTGGAGGGGACGAGGGGAAACACCATATATTTT
J: TRBJ1-1; D: .; size: once; V: TRBV7-9; CDR3: CASSPVQGFTEAFF; DNA: TGTGCCAGCAGCCCCGTGCAGGGGTTCACTGAAGCTTTCTTT
J: TRBJ1-5; D: .; size: .; V: TRBV5-1; CDR3: CASSLGDTNQPQHF; DNA: TGCGCCAGCAGCTTGGGAGACACCAATCAGCCCCAGCATTTT
J: TRBJ2-2; D: TRBD1; size: once; V: TRBV5-1; CDR3: CASSSRGQGETGELFF; DNA: TGCGCCAGCAGCTCCCGGGGACAGGGTGAGACCGGGGAGCTGTTTTTT
J: TRBJ2-1; D: TRBD2; size: .; V: TRBV5-1; CDR3: CASREGLAGWNEQFF; DNA: TGCGCCAGCAGGGAGGGACTAGCGGGTTGGAATGAGCAGTTCTTC
J: TRBJ2-3; D: TRBD2; size: .; V: TRBV6-4; CDR3: CASSEVGTSGSGGTDTQYF; DNA: TGTGCCAGCAGTGAAGTTGGGACTAGCGGGAGCGGGGGCACAGATACGCAGTATTTT
J: TRBJ1-4; D: .; size: .; V: TRBV7-9; CDR3: CASSLKTGATNEKLFF; DNA: TGTGCCAGCAGCTTAAAAACAGGAGCAACTAATGAAAAACTGTTTTTT
J: TRBJ2-3; D: TRBD2; size: .; V: TRBV10-3; CDR3: CAISAGTGGGTDTQYF; DNA: TGTGCCATCAGTGCAGGGACGGGAGGAGGCACAGATACGCAGTATTTT
J: TRBJ2-7; D: .; size: few; V: TRBV10-2; CDR3: CAAGFSAYEQYF; DNA: TGCGCCGCGGGTTTTAGCGCCTACGAGCAGTACTTC
J: TRBJ1-1; D: .; size: .; V: TRBV28; CDR3: CASTAGVTEAFF; DNA: TGTGCCAGCACCGCGGGGGTCACTGAAGCTTTCTTT
J: TRBJ1-4; D: TRBD1; size: .; V: TRBV4-1; CDR3: CASSQEPGQGNEKLFF; DNA: TGCGCCAGCAGCCAGGAACCGGGACAGGGTAATGAAAAACTGTTTTTT
J: TRBJ2-7; D: .; size: few; V: TRBV27; CDR3: CASSTGLREQYF; DNA: TGTGCCAGCAGTACAGGGCTTCGCGAGCAGTACTTC
J: TRBJ1-4; D: TRBD1; size: .; V: TRBV28; CDR3: CASSLPSGTGYEKLFF; DNA: TGTGCCAGCAGTTTACCCTCCGGGACAGGGTACGAAAAACTGTTTTTT
J: TRBJ1-5; D: TRBD1; size: .; V: TRBV10-1; CDR3: CASSEYRQGCQPQHF; DNA: TGCGCCAGCAGTGAGTACCGACAGGGGTGTCAGCCCCAGCATTTT
J: TRBJ2-1; D: .; size: .; V: TRBV7-9; CDR3: CASSFEVGNEQFF; DNA: TGTGCCAGCAGCTTCGAGGTTGGCAATGAGCAGTTCTTC
J: TRBJ2-5; D: TRBD1; size: few; V: TRBV11-1; CDR3: CASSAPDRVGETQYF; DNA: TGTGCCAGCAGCGCCCCTGACAGGGTTGGGGAGACCCAGTACTTC
J: TRBJ2-7; D: TRBD2; size: few; V: TRBV4-1; CDR3: CASSQYSGRTLYEQYF; DNA: TGCGCCAGCAGCCAATATAGCGGGAGGACTCTGTACGAGCAGTACTTC
J: TRBJ1-5; D: .; size: .; V: TRBV6-5; CDR3: CASSPTHSNQPQHF; DNA: TGTGCCAGCAGTCCGACACATAGCAATCAGCCCCAGCATTTT
J: TRBJ1-1; D: .; size: .; V: TRBV6-5; CDR3: CASSDQGYKAFF; DNA: TGTGCCAGCAGCGATCAGGGGTATAAAGCTTTCTTT
J: TRBJ1-1; D: TRBD1; size: .; V: TRBV6-1; CDR3: CASGDRENTEAFF; DNA: TGTGCCAGCGGTGACAGGGAGAACACTGAAGCTTTCTTT
J: TRBJ1-5; D: TRBD1; size: .; V: TRBV2; CDR3: CASSERQGGFQPQHF; DNA: TGTGCCAGCAGTGAGCGCCAGGGGGGATTTCAGCCCCAGCATTTT
J: TRBJ2-5; D: .; size: .; V: TRBV5-8; CDR3: CASGVGGTQYF; DNA: TGTGCCAGCGGGGTGGGAGGGACCCAGTACTTC
J: TRBJ1-6; D: TRBD1; size: .; V: TRBV10-3; CDR3: CAISDLTGVNSPLHF; DNA: TGTGCCATCAGTGACCTGACAGGGGTGAATTCACCCCTCCACTTT
J: TRBJ2-5; D: .; size: once; V: TRBV2; CDR3: CASSAVQWETQYF; DNA: TGTGCCAGCAGTGCTGTGCAGTGGGAGACCCAGTACTTC
J: TRBJ2-5; D: TRBD2; size: .; V: TRBV9; CDR3: CASSVGGSGGFQETQYF; DNA: TGTGCCAGCAGCGTAGGTGGTAGCGGGGGGTTCCAAGAGACCCAGTACTTC
J: TRBJ1-4; D: TRBD1; size: few; V: TRBV6-6; CDR3: CASSRNGQGNNEKLFF; DNA: TGTGCCAGCAGTCGGAACGGACAGGGTAACAATGAAAAACTGTTTTTT
J: TRBJ1-5; D: .; size: .; V: TRBV6-5; CDR3: CASSYSRVVGNQPQHF; DNA: TGTGCCAGCAGTTACTCGAGGGTTGTAGGGAATCAGCCCCAGCATTTT
J: TRBJ2-7; D: .; size: .; V: TRBV7-2; CDR3: CASSLSGDALRYEQYF; DNA: TGTGCCAGCAGCTTATCAGGGGACGCCCTAAGGTACGAGCAGTACTTC
J: TRBJ2-3; D: TRBD1; size: .; V: TRBV11-2; CDR3: CASSSGQGITDTQYF; DNA: TGTGCCAGCAGCTCTGGACAGGGGATCACAGATACGCAGTATTTT